Sequencing of this T cell receptor (beta chain) was carried out in a study of blood T cell repertoires in COVID-19. Study-wide context: COVID-19 samples from acute and convalescent phases originated in the United States, Italy and Spain. PBMCs, B-cell-depleted T cells, or T cells were the source of the cDNA or gDNA that made up the material.

As processed by the authors: Amplifying reference gene primers gave estimates of nucleated cell counts. Libraries were prepared by immunoSEQ multiplex PCR; TCRdb keeps only in-frame clonotypes and omits some of them. V, J and clone size reflect that table, while D and trimming were determined from the DNA. The sample lists 95,000 to 110,000 clones, over 85% seen once, with more than 15% in the top ten. Between the trimmed V and J ends, which lost 3 bases and 1 base, there was a span of 10 bases. CDR1 KGHDR and CDR2 SFDVKD come from the germline V gene. The CDR3 is 15 amino acids. This TCR came from a woman aged 80 or over in a cohort sampled during active COVID-19. V gene TRBV24-1 combines with J gene TRBJ2-3, with D possibly being TRBD1 (7 bases). The material sequenced was peripheral blood. CDR3 region: CATSDPRGGTDTQYF. The CDR3 nucleotides are TGTGCCACCAGTGATCCCAGGGGGGGCACAGATACGCAGTATTTT.